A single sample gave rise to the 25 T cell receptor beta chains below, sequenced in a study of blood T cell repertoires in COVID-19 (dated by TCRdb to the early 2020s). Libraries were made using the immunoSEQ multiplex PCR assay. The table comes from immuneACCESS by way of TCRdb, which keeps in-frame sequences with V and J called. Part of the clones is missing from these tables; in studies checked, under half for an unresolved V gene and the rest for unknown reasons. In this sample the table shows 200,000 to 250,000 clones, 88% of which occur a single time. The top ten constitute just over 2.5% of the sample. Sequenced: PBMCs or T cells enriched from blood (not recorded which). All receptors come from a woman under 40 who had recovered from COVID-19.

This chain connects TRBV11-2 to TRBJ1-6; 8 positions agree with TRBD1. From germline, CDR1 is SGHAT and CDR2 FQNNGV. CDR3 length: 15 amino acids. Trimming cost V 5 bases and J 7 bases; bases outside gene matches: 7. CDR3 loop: CASSLTRQGNSPLHF. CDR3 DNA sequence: TGTGCCAGCAGCCTAACACGACAGGGGAATTCACCCCTCCACTTT.

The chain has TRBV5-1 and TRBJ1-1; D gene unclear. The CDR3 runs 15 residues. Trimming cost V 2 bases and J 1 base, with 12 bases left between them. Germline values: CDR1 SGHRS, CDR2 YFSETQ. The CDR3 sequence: CASSFASAGNTEAFF. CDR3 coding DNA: TGCGCCAGCAGCTTTGCCTCTGCGGGGAACACTGAAGCTTTCTTT. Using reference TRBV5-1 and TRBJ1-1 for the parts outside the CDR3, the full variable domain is KAGVTQTPRYLIKTRGQQVTLSCSPISGHRSVSWYQQTPGQGLQFLFEYFSETQRNKGNFPGRFSGRQFSNSRSEMNVSTLELGDSALYLCASSFASAGNTEAFFGQGTRLTVV.

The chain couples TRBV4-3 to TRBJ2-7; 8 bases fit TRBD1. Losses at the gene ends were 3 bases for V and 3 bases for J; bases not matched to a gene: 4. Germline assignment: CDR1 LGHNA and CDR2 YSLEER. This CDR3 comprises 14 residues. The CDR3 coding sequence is TGCGCCAGCAGCCACGGACAGGGAGGCTACGAGCAGTACTTC. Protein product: CASSHGQGGYEQYF.

Here the CDR3 reads CASSFVGAGELFF. DNA for the CDR3: TGTGCCAGCAGCTTTGTTGGAGCCGGGGAGCTGTTTTTT. The genes are TRBV7-6 and TRBJ2-2; D remains unclear. Germline CDR1 SGHVS, CDR2 FNYEAQ. This CDR3 comprises 13 residues. V gave up 3 bases and J gave up 6 bases, with 8 bases separating them.

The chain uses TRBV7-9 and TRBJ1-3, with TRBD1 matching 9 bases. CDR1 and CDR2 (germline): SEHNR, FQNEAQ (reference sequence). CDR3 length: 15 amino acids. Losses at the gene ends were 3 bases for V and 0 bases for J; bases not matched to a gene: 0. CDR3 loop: CASSLDRGSGNTIYF. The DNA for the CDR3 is TGTGCCAGCAGCTTGGACAGGGGCTCTGGAAACACCATATATTTT. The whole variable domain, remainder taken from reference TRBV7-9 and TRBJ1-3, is DTGVSQNPRHKITKRGQNVTFRCDPISEHNRLYWYRQTLGQGPEFLTYFQNEAQLEKSRLLSDRFSAERPKGSFSTLEIQRTEQGDSAMYLCASSLDRGSGNTIYFGEGSWLTVV.

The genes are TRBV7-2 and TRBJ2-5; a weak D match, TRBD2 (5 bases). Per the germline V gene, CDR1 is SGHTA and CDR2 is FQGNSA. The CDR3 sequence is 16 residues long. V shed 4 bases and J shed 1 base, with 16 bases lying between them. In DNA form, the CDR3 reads TGTGCCAGCAGCTCCCCGGTGGAGGAAGGCCAAGAGACCCAGTACTTC. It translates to CASSSPVEEGQETQYF.

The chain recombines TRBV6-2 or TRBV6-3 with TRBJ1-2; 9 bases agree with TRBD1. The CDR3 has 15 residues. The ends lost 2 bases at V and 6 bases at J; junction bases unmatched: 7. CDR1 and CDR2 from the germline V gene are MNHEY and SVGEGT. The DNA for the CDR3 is TGTGCCAGCAGTTACACGGGACAGGGTGGCGATGGCTACACCTTC. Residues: CASSYTGQGGDGYTF.

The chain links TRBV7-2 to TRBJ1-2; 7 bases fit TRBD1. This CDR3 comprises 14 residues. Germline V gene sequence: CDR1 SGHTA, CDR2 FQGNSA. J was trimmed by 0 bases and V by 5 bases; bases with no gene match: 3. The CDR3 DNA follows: TGTGCCAGCAGCCCAGGGACAGCTAACTATGGCTACACCTTC. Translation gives CASSPGTANYGYTF.

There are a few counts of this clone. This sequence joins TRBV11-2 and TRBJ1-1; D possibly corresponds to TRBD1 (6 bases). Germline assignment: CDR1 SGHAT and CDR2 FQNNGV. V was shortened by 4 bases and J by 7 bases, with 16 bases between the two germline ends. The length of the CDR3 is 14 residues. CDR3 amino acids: CASSYRTDRDEAFF. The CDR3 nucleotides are TGTGCCAGCAGCTACCGGACAGACCGGGATGAAGCTTTCTTT.

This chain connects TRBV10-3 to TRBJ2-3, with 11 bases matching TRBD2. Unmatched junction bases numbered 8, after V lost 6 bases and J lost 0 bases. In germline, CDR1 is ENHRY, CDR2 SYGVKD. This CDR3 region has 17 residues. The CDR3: CAISRVLAGDSTDTQYF. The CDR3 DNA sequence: TGTGCCATCAGCCGAGTACTAGCGGGGGATAGCACAGATACGCAGTATTTT.

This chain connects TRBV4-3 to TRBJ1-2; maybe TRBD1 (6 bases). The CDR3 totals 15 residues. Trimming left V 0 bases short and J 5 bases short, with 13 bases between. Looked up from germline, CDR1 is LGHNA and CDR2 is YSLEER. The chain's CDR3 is CASSQDRQGLYGYTF. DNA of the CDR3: TGCGCCAGCAGCCAAGATCGCCAGGGGCTATATGGCTACACCTTC.

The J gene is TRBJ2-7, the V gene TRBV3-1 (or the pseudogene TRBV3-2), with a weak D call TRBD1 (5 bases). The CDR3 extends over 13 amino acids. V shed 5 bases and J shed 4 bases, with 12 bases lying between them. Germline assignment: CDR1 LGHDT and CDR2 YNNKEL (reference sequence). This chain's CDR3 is CASSLDRSYEQYF. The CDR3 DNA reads TGTGCCAGCAGCTTAGACAGATCTTACGAGCAGTACTTC.

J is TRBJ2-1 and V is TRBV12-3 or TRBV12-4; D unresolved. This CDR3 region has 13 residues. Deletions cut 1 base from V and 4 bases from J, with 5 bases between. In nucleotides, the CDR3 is TGTGCCAGCAGTTTAGGGCAGTACAATGAGCAGTTCTTC. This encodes CASSLGQYNEQFF.

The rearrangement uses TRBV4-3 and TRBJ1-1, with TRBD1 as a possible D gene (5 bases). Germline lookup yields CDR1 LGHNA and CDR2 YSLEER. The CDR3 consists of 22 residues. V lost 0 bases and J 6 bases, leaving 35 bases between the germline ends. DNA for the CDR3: TGCGCCAGCAGCCAAGATCGGGGGACGCTGATACTCGGGGACGGAGTGACGGCTGAAGCTTTCTTT. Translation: CASSQDRGTLILGDGVTAEAFF.

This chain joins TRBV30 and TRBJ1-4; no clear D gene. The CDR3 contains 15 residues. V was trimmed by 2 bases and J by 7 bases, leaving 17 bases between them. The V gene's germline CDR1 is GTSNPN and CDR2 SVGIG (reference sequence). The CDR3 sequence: CAWSTWASVSEKLFF. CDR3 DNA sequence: TGTGCCTGGAGTACCTGGGCCTCTGTTAGTGAAAAACTGTTTTTT.

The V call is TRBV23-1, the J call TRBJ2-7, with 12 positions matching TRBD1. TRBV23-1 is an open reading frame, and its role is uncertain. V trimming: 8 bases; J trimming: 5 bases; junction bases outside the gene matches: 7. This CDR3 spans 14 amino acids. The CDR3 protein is CASRPGQGAHEQYF. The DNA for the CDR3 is TGCGCCAGCCGTCCGGGACAGGGGGCCCACGAGCAGTACTTC.

CDR3 nucleotide sequence: TGTGCCAGCAGCTTATTCAGTCAAGAGACCCAGTACTTC. Encoded protein: CASSLFSQETQYF. The V and J genes are TRBV11-2 and TRBJ2-5; D uncertain. Trimming removed 2 bases at V and 2 bases at J, with 6 bases between. The CDR3 is 13 residues long. The germline gives CDR1 SGHAT, CDR2 FQNNGV. Combining the CDR3 with reference TRBV11-2 and TRBJ2-5 gives the whole variable domain EAGVAQSPRYKIIEKRQSVAFWCNPISGHATLYWYQQILGQGPKLLIQFQNNGVVDDSQLPKDRFSAERLKGVDSTLKIQPAKLEDSAVYLCASSLFSQETQYFGPGTRLLVL.

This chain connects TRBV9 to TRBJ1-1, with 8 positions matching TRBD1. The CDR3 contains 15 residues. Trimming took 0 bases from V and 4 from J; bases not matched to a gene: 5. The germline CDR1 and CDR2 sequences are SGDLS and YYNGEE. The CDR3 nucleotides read TGTGCCAGCAGCGTAGGGGGGACAGGAGTCACTGAAGCTTTCTTT. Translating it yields CASSVGGTGVTEAFF.

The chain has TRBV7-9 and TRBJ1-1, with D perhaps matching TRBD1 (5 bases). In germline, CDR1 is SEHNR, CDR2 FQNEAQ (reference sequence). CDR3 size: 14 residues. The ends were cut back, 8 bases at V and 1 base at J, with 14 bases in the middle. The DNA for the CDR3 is TGTGCCAGCTCCGGAGGGCAGGGGAACACTGAAGCTTTCTTT. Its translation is CASSGGQGNTEAFF.

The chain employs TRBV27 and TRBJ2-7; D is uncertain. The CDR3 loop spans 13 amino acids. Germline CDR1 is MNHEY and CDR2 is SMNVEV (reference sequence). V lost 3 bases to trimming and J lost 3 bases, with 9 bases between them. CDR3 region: CASSLGAFYEQYF. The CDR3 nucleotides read TGTGCCAGCAGTTTGGGCGCGTTCTACGAGCAGTACTTC.

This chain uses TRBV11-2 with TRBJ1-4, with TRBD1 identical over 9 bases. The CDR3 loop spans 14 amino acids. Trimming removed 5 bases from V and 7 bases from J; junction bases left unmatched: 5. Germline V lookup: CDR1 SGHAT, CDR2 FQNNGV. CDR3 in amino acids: CASSLLGQGEKLFF. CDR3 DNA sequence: TGTGCCAGCAGCCTACTGGGACAGGGTGAAAAACTGTTTTTT.

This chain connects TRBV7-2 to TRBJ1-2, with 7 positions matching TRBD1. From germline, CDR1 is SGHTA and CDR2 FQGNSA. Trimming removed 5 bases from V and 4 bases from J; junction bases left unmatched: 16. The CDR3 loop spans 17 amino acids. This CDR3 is CASSVTQGDLNPYGYTF. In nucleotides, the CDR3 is TGTGCCAGCAGCGTGACGCAGGGGGACCTCAATCCCTATGGCTACACCTTC.

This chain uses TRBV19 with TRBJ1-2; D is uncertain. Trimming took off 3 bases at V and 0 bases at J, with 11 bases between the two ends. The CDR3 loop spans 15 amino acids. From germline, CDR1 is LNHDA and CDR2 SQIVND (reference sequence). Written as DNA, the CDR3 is TGTGCCAGTAGTATTACAGTAATGACTAACTATGGCTACACCTTC. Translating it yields CASSITVMTNYGYTF.

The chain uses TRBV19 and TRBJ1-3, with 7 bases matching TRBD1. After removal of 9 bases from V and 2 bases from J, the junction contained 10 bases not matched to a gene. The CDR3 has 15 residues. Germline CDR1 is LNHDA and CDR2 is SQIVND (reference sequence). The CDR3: CARRQGSEAGNTIYF. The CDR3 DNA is TGTGCCAGAAGACAGGGTAGTGAGGCTGGAAACACCATATATTTT.

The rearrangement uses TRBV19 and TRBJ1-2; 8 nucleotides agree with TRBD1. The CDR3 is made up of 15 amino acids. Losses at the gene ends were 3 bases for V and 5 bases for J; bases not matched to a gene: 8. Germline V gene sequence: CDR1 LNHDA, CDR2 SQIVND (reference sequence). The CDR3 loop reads CASSIMGRGLYGYTF. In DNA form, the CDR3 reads TGTGCCAGTAGTATCATGGGCAGGGGGCTGTATGGCTACACCTTC.